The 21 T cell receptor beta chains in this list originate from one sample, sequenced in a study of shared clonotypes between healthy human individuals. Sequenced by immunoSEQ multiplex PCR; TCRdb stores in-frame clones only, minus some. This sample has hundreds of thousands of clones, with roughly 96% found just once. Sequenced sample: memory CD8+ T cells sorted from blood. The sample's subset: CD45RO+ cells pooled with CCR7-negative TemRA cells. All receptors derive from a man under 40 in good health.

The CDR3 nucleotides read TGTGCCAGCACCTTAACTAGCTCGAACACCGGGGAGCTGTTTTTT. Amino acid sequence: CASTLTSSNTGELFF. The chain links TRBV9 to TRBJ2-2; tentatively, D is TRBD2 (6 bases). This CDR3 has 15 amino acids. Per germline, CDR1 SGDLS and CDR2 YYNGEE. Trimming pared 6 bases from V and 0 bases from J, leaving 12 bases between.

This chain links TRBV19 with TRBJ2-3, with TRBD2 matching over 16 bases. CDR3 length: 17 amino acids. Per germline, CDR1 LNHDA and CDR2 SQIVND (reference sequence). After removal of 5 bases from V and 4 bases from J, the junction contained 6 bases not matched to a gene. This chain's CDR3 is CASSSAGTSGRADTQYF. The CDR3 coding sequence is TGTGCCAGTAGTTCCGCCGGGACTAGCGGGAGGGCAGATACGCAGTATTTT.

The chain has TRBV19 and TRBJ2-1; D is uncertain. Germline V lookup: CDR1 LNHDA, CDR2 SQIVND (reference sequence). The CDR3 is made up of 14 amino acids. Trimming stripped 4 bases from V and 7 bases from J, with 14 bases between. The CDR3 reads CASSNGGPLNEQFF. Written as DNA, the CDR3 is TGTGCCAGTAGTAATGGCGGACCCTTAAATGAGCAGTTCTTC.

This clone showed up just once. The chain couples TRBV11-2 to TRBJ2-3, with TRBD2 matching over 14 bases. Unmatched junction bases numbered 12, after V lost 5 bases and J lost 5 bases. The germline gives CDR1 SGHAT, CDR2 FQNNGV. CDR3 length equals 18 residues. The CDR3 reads CASSPRTSGRWYGDTQYF. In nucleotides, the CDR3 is TGTGCCAGCAGCCCCCGGACTAGCGGGAGGTGGTATGGAGATACGCAGTATTTT.

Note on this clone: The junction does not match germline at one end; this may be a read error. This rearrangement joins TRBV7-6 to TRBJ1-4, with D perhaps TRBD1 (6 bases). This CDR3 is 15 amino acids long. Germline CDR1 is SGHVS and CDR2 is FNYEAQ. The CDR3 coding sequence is TGTGCCAACAGCGCAAGGGGGGGACCTAATGAAAAACTGTTTTTT. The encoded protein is CANSARGGPNEKLFF.

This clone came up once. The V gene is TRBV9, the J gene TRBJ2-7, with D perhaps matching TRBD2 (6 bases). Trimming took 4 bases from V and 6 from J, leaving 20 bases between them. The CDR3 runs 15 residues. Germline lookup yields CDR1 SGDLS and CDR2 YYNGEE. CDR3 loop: CASSRSGNPPGEQYF. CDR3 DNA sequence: TGTGCCAGCAGCCGTAGCGGCAACCCACCGGGCGAGCAGTACTTC.

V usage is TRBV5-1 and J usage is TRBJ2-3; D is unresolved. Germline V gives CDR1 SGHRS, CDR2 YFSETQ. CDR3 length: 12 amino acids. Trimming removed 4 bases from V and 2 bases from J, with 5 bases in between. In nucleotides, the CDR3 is TGCGCCAGCAGCATATACACAGATACGCAGTATTTT. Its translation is CASSIYTDTQYF.

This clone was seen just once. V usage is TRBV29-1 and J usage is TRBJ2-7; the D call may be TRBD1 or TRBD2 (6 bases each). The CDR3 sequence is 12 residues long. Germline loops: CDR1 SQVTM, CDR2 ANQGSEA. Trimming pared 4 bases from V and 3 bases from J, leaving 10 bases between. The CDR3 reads CSVGGAIYEQYF. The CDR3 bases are TGCAGCGTTGGGGGGGCTATCTACGAGCAGTACTTC.

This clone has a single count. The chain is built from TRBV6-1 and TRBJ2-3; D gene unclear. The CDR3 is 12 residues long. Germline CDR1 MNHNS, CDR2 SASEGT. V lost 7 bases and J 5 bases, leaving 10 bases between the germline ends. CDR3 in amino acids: CASKLFRDTQYF. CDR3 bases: TGTGCCAGCAAACTGTTCCGAGATACGCAGTATTTT.

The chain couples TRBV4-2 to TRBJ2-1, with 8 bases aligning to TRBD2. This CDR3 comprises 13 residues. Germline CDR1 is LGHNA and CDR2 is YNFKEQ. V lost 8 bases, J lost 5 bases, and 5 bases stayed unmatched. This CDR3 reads CASGSGSNNEQFF. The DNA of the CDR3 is TGTGCCAGCGGCAGCGGGAGTAACAATGAGCAGTTCTTC.

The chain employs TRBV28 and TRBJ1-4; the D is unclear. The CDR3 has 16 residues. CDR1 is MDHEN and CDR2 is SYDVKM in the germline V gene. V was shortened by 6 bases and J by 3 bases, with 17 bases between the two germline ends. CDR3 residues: CASSPGPTWANEKLFF. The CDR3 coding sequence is TGTGCCAGCAGCCCAGGACCGACGTGGGCTAATGAAAAACTGTTTTTT.

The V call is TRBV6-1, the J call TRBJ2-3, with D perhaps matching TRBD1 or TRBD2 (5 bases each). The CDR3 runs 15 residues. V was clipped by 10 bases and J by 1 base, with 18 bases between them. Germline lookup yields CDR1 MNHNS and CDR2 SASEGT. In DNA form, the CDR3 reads TGTGCCACCTTTAGCAGAGGGGTGGGCACAGATACGCAGTATTTT. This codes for CATFSRGVGTDTQYF.

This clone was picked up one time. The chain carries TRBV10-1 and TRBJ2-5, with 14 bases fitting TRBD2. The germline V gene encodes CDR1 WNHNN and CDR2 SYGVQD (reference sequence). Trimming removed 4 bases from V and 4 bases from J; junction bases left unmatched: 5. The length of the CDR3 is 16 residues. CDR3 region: CASSAGLAGGRETQYF. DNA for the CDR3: TGCGCCAGCAGTGCAGGACTAGCGGGAGGAAGAGAGACCCAGTACTTC.

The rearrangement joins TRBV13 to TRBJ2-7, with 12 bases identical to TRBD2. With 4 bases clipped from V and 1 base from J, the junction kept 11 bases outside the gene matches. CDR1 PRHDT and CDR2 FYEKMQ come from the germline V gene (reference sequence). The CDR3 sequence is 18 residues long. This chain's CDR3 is CASSSVGTSGPPSYEQYF. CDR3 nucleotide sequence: TGTGCCAGCAGCTCAGTCGGGACTAGCGGGCCCCCTTCCTACGAGCAGTACTTC.

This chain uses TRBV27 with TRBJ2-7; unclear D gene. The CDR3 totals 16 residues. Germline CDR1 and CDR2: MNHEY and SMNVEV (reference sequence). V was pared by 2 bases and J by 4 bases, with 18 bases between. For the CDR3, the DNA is TGTGCCAGCAGTTTAACCCCTTTTCCGGGTCGGTACGAGCAGTACTTC. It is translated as CASSLTPFPGRYEQYF.

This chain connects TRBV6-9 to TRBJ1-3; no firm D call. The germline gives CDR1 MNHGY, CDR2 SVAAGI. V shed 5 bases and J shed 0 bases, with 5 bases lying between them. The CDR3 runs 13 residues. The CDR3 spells CASSRSSGNTIYF. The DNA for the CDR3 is TGTGCCAGCAGTCGGAGCTCTGGAAACACCATATATTTT.

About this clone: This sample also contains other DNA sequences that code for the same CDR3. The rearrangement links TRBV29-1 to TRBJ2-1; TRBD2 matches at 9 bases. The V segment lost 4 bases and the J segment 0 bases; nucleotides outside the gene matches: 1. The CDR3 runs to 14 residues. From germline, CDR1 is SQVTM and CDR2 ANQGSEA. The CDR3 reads CSVGTSASYNEQFF. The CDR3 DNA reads TGCAGCGTTGGGACTAGCGCCTCCTACAATGAGCAGTTCTTC.

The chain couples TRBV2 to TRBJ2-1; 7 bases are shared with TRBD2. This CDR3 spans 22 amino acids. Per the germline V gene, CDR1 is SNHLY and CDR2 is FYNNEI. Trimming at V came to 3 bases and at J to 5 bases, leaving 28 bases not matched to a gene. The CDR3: CASSDSRKEAGPWVGPHNEQFF. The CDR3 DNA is TGTGCCAGCAGTGATTCGCGGAAGGAAGCGGGGCCTTGGGTGGGTCCCCACAATGAGCAGTTCTTC.

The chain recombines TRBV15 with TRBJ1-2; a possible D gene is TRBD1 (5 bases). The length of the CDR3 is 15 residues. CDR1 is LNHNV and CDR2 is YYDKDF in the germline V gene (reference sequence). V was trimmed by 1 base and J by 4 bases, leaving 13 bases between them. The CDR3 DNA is TGTGCCACCAGCAGAGTCGGGACGTATCCCTATGGCTACACCTTC. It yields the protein CATSRVGTYPYGYTF.

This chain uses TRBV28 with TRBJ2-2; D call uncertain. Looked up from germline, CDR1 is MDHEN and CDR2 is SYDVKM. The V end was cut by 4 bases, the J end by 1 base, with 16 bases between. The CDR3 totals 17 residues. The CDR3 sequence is CASSWVLRRLNTGELFF. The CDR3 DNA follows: TGTGCCAGCAGTTGGGTATTGCGACGACTGAACACCGGGGAGCTGTTTTTT. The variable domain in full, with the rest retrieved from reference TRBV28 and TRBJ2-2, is DVKVTQSSRYLVKRTGEKVFLECVQDMDHENMFWYRQDPGLGLRLIYFSYDVKMKEKGDIPEGYSVSREKKERFSLILESASTNQTSMYLCASSWVLRRLNTGELFFGEGSRLTVL.

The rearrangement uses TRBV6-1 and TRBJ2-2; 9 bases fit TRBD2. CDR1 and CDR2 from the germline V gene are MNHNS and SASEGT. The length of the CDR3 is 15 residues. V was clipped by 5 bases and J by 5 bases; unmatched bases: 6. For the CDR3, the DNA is TGTGCCAGCAGTCTGCTAGCGGGAAATACCGGGGAGCTGTTTTTT. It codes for CASSLLAGNTGELFF.